This TCR beta chain was identified in a study of spatial heterogeneity in lung cancer. Study context: Alpha-chain detections were consistently fewer than beta-chain detections among the sequences. Study-wide results and limits: Tumors with more nonsynonymous mutations had more expanded intratumoral alpha and beta TCRs.

MiXCR, applied by TCRdb to the 5' RACE reads, yields one record per CDR3 protein. The sample has some 10,000 distinct CDR3 sequences; about 4.5% are singletons. Trimming removed 1 base at V and 3 bases at J, with 13 bases between. This CDR3 has 15 residues. CDR1 is SGHRS, CDR2 YFSETQ, per germline. The time point was: sample taken at primary tumor resection. This clonotype has at least ten counts. Its antigen is not identified. The sequences come from lung tumor tissue, collected at surgery. The V and J genes are TRBV5-1 and TRBJ2-5, with D perhaps matching TRBD2 (6 bases). This clonotype was obtained from a female donor with early-stage non-small cell lung cancer. The CDR3 here is CASSLNVGGEETQYF. CDR3 sequence (DNA): TGCGCCAGCAGCTTGAACGTGGGCGGGGAAGAGACCCAGTACTTC.